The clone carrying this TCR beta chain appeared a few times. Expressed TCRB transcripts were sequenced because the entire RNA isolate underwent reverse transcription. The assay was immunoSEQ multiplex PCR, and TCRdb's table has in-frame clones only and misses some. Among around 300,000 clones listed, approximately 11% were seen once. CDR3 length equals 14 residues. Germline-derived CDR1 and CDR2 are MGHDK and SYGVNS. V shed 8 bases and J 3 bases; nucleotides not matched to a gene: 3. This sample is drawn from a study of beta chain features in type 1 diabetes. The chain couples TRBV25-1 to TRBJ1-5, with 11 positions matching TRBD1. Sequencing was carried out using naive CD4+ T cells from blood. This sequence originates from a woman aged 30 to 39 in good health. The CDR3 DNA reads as TGTGCCAGCGCCGGACAGGGGGCCAATCAGCCCCAGCATTTT. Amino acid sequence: CASAGQGANQPQHF.